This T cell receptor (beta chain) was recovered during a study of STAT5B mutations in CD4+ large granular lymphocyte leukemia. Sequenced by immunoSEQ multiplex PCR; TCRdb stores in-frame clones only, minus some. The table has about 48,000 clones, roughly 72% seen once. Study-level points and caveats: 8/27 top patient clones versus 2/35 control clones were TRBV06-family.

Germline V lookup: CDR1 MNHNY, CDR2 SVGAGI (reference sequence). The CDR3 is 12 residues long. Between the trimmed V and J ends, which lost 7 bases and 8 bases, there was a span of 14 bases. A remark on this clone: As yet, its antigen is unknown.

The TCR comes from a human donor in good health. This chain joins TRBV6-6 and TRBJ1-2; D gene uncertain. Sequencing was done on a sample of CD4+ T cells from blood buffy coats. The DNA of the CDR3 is TGTGCCAGCACCCTATTGGGCGTCGGCTACACCTTC. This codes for CASTLLGVGYTF.